Here is one TCR beta chain with its context. This sample was included in a study of TIL therapy for anti-PD-1-resistant metastatic lung cancer. The libraries were made with immunoSEQ v3. The table came from immunoSEQ multiplex PCR; TCRdb's copy has only in-frame clones and leaves some out. The sample includes some 43,000 clones, approximately 79% of them seen just once. The time point: pre-treatment sample, taken before nivolumab and TIL therapy. The source is a man between 65 and 80 years old with non-small cell lung cancer. The starting material was blood, obtained at baseline.

CDR3 sequence (DNA): TGTGCCAGCAGCTTAGGACTAGCGGGATCACAAGAGACCCAGTACTTC. This gives the protein CASSLGLAGSQETQYF. The chain couples TRBV7-3 to TRBJ2-5; 12 bases map to TRBD2. The CDR3 contains 16 residues. Germline-derived CDR1 and CDR2 are SGHTA and FQGTGA. Unmatched junction bases numbered 3, after V lost 2 bases and J lost 2 bases.